The T cell receptor (beta chain) under discussion was sequenced for a study of T cell responses to AZD1222 COVID-19 vaccine. Study outcomes and limitations: Only a handful of people who got AZD1222 tested seropositive at baseline.

In the case of this clone: Its antigen is unknown.

J was trimmed by 4 bases and V by 0 bases; bases with no gene match: 2. The CDR3 extends over 14 amino acids. Germline V gene lookup returns CDR1 SGHAT and CDR2 FQNNGV. Sequenced by immunoSEQ multiplex PCR; TCRdb stores in-frame clones only, minus some. Found here are 75,000 to 95,000 clones, over 85% of them singletons; the top ten hold 4.2%. This chain uses TRBV11-2 with TRBJ1-2, with 7 bases lining up with TRBD1. The sequenced sample was peripheral blood, obtained on day 0 of AZD1222 vaccination. The origin of this receptor is an adult in good health. The DNA for the CDR3 is TGTGCCAGCAGCTTAGATCAGGGGGTCTATGGCTACACCTTC. Translating gives CASSLDQGVYGYTF.